This T cell receptor (beta chain) stems from a study of T cell clonality in common variable immunodeficiency. CVID and control samples used equivalent genomic DNA input. The repertoire was sequenced with immunoSEQ multiplex PCR; TCRdb's copy has only in-frame clones and lacks some. The specimen has around 60,000 clones, none found just once. Donors gave roughly 5 to 8 ml heparinized peripheral whole blood. This clone was counted ten times or more. Its specificity is not known. The read comes to an end 3 residues before the CDR3 does, leaving the germline J gene to fill in the end. Germline values: CDR1 GTSNPN, CDR2 SVGIG (reference sequence). The CDR3 is 13 amino acids. Whole-study results and caveats: TCRbeta clonality was increased in CVID versus healthy controls. CVID patient heterogeneity limited repertoire-clinical complication correlations.

The chain couples TRBV30 to TRBJ1-2, with D possibly TRBD1 on 6 matching bases. Source material: peripheral blood mononuclear cells. The clonotype originates from a person aged 18 to 69 in good health. The DNA read from the CDR3 is TGTGCCTGGACTCCGGACAGCCCTCGCGGC. Encoded protein: CAWTPDSPRG. In full, the CDR3 reads CAWTPDSPRGYTF.